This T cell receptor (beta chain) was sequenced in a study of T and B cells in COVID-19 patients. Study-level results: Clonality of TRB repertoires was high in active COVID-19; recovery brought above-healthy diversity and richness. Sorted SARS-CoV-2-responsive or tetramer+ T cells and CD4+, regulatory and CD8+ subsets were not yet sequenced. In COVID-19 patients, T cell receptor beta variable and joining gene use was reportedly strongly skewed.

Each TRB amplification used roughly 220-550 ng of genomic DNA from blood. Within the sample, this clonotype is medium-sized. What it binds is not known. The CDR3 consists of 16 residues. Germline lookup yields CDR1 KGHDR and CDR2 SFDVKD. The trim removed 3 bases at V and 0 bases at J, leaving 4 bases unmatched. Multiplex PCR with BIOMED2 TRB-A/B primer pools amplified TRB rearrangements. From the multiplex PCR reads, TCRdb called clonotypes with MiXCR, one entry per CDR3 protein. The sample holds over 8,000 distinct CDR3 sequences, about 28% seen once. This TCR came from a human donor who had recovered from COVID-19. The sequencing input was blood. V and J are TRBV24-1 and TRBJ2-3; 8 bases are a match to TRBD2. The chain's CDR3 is CATSDPTSGSTDTQYF. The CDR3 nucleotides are TGTGCCACCAGTGATCCAACTAGCGGCAGCACAGATACGCAGTATTTT.